This is a list of T cell receptor beta chains from one sample in a study of blood T cell repertoires in COVID-19. The repertoire was sequenced with immunoSEQ multiplex PCR; TCRdb's copy has only in-frame clones and lacks some. The sample has around 450,000 clones, roughly 90% seen once. The sequenced sample consisted of peripheral blood. The receptors derive from a woman aged 30 to 39 with acute or convalescent COVID-19. The CDR3 runs from the conserved cysteine through the conserved F or W. The D gene is left open where the match is weak. Size is stated for part of the rows, as once, few or many counts, or as a class when the clone is expanded.

cdr3_nt cdr3_aa d_call j_call clone_size v_call
TGTGCCAGCGGAGGGGGGGAAGAGACCCAGTACTTC CASGGGEETQYF NA TRBJ2-5 NA TRBV12-3/TRBV12-4
TGTGCCAGCAGCCAGAGCAGGGCTGGGGCCAACGTCCTGACTTTC CASSQSRAGANVLTF NA TRBJ2-6 NA TRBV3-1/TRBV3-2
TGTGCCAGTAGTATAGCCCCCCGGGGACTAGCGGGGGACACAGATACGCAGTATTTT CASSIAPRGLAGDTDTQYF TRBD2 TRBJ2-3 NA TRBV19
TGTGCCAGCAGCGGCAACCGGGAGAACAATGAGCAGTTCTTC CASSGNRENNEQFF NA TRBJ2-1 NA TRBV7-9
TGTGCCAGCAGCGTAACTCTCAGCGGCAGCACAGATACGCAGTATTTT CASSVTLSGSTDTQYF NA TRBJ2-3 NA TRBV9
TGTGCCAGCAGTAGTGGGGCCTGGGAGAACACTGAAGCTTTCTTT CASSSGAWENTEAFF NA TRBJ1-1 NA TRBV11-2
TGTGCCAGTAGTATAGGGGTCGGGGGTGAAGGCTACGAGCAGTACTTC CASSIGVGGEGYEQYF NA TRBJ2-7 NA TRBV19
TGCAGCACTAATGGACAGGGGGCCTACAATGAGCAGTTCTTC CSTNGQGAYNEQFF TRBD1 TRBJ2-1 few TRBV29-1
TGTGCCAGCAGCTGGGGGGGCACTGAAGCTTTCTTT CASSWGGTEAFF NA TRBJ1-1 NA TRBV11-1
TGTGCCAGCAGCACCCGGCTACGGACAGGGTTTGAGCAGTTCTTC CASSTRLRTGFEQFF NA TRBJ2-1 NA TRBV21-1
TGTGCCAGCAGAGACAGGGAATCCGCAAAACTGTTTTTT CASRDRESAKLFF TRBD1 TRBJ1-4 NA TRBV6-5
TGTGCGACCCTAGGGGACACAGATACGCAGTATTTT CATLGDTDTQYF NA TRBJ2-3 NA TRBV30
TGTGCCAGCGGACCGGGACAGGGGTTAACAGATACGCAGTATTTT CASGPGQGLTDTQYF TRBD1 TRBJ2-3 NA TRBV28
TGTGCCAGCAGCGATAGCGGGGGGGCTTTCAAGGAGCAGTTCTTC CASSDSGGAFKEQFF TRBD2 TRBJ2-1 once TRBV7-2
TGTGCCAGCAGACGGGACAGGCGGGACTCAACTAATGAAAAACTGTTTTTT CASRRDRRDSTNEKLFF TRBD1 TRBJ1-4 once TRBV2
TGTGCCTGGAGAGGTGGCGGGGGGAACTATGGCTACACCTTC CAWRGGGGNYGYTF NA TRBJ1-2 NA TRBV30
TGTGCCAGCAGCTTAGGTGTGGGGAGGGTGTCTCCCTATGGCTACACCTTC CASSLGVGRVSPYGYTF NA TRBJ1-2 NA TRBV11-2
TGTGCCAGCAGCCAGGGGGGACTCAACTACAATGAGCAGTTCTTC CASSQGGLNYNEQFF NA TRBJ2-1 NA TRBV11-2
TGTGCCAGCAGCCCCTGGGCGGGGCTCAACGAGCAGTACTTC CASSPWAGLNEQYF NA TRBJ2-7 NA TRBV11-1
TGTGCCAGCAGCAACCCCTGGGGACAGGGAACCTACGAGCAGTACTTC CASSNPWGQGTYEQYF TRBD1 TRBJ2-7 NA TRBV3-1/TRBV3-2
TGTGCCTGGACCAGTGGCAGGGTCATTAATGAGCAGTTCTTC CAWTSGRVINEQFF NA TRBJ2-1 NA TRBV30
TGTGCCAGCAGCTTAACCCTACCCCCCCAGTACTTC CASSLTLPPQYF NA TRBJ2-5 NA TRBV7-2
TGTGCCAGCAGCCCCTTGGGGTGGGGGGATCAGCCCCAGCATTTT CASSPLGWGDQPQHF NA TRBJ1-5 NA TRBV27
TGTGCCAGCAGTTTCTCGACTCCTAGTTTCGCCGGGGAGCTGTTTTTT CASSFSTPSFAGELFF NA TRBJ2-2 NA TRBV6-6
TGTGCCAGCGGAGACCCTAACTATGGCTACACCTTC CASGDPNYGYTF NA TRBJ1-2 NA TRBV18
TGTGCCAGCTCACCAGGGCAAAGCGACAGTGGATCACCCCTCCACTTT CASSPGQSDSGSPLHF NA TRBJ1-6 NA TRBV18
TGTGCTAGTGGTTCCCCCGAGACAGGGGGTCAGAACACTGAAGCTTTCTTT CASGSPETGGQNTEAFF TRBD1 TRBJ1-1 NA TRBV12-5
TGTGCCAGCAGTGAAGTAGCAACGAGCAATCAGCCCCAGCATTTT CASSEVATSNQPQHF NA TRBJ1-5 NA TRBV6-1
TGTGCCAGCAGTTTCAACAGGCTATATGGCTACACCTTC CASSFNRLYGYTF NA TRBJ1-2 NA TRBV28
TGTGCCAGCACTACAAGGGGGACTAGCGGGGCGAACTACGAGCAGTACTTC CASTTRGTSGANYEQYF TRBD2 TRBJ2-7 few TRBV28
TGTGCCAGCAGTAACCGACAGATGAACACTGAAGCTTTCTTT CASSNRQMNTEAFF NA TRBJ1-1 NA TRBV2
TGTGCCAGCAGATCAGGAAGCTCCTACGAGCAGTACTTC CASRSGSSYEQYF NA TRBJ2-7 NA TRBV3-1/TRBV3-2
TGCAGTGCTAGTCGACTAGCGGGGGGCCTCCTACAAGAGACCCAGTACTTC CSASRLAGGLLQETQYF TRBD2 TRBJ2-5 NA TRBV20-1
TGCGCCAGCAGTGAATGGTGGGCAGTAACTAGCGGGGGGAGCCACGGGCAGTTCTTC CASSEWWAVTSGGSHGQFF TRBD2 TRBJ2-1 NA TRBV10-2
TGTGCCAGCAGCCCAGCACGGCGGGAAGGCTACACCTTC CASSPARREGYTF NA TRBJ1-2 NA TRBV3-1/TRBV3-2
TGTGCCAGCTCACCACTGCAGGCTAGCAATCAGCCCCAGCATTTT CASSPLQASNQPQHF NA TRBJ1-5 NA TRBV18
TGCGCCAGCAGCTTGTTTTCCCTAGCGGGAGATAGCACAGATACGCAGTATTTT CASSLFSLAGDSTDTQYF TRBD2 TRBJ2-3 NA TRBV5-1
TGTGCCAGCAGTGAAACAGGAAACTATGGCTACACCTTC CASSETGNYGYTF NA TRBJ1-2 NA TRBV2
TGTGCCAGTAGTGGGATGACAGATAATCAGCCCCAGCATTTT CASSGMTDNQPQHF NA TRBJ1-5 few TRBV19
TGTGCCAGCAGAACTGGGAGCCCATCCTACAATGAGCAGTTCTTC CASRTGSPSYNEQFF NA TRBJ2-1 NA TRBV28
TGCAGCGTTCGTGTCAGTTTTATGACTGAAGCTTTCTTT CSVRVSFMTEAFF NA TRBJ1-1 NA TRBV29-1
TGTGCCAGCACACCCGGGGACAGGTTGCACACTGAAGCTTTCTTT CASTPGDRLHTEAFF TRBD1 TRBJ1-1 NA TRBV28
TGTGCCAGCAGCGTAGGAACAGGAGCAGGCTATGGCTACACCTTC CASSVGTGAGYGYTF NA TRBJ1-2 once TRBV9
TGTGCCAGCAGCGGCTGGTACCAAGAGACCCAGTACTTC CASSGWYQETQYF NA TRBJ2-5 NA TRBV7-2
TGCGCCAGCAGCTTGGGAGGTGATTCACCCCTCCACTTT CASSLGGDSPLHF NA TRBJ1-6 NA TRBV5-1
TGTGCCAGCAGCACGGACTACAACACCGGGGAGCTGTTTTTT CASSTDYNTGELFF NA TRBJ2-2 NA TRBV11-3
TGTGCCAGCAGCCAAGCGGGCAGGACAGAGTGGAACACACAAGGAAACACCATATATTTT CASSQAGRTEWNTQGNTIYF NA TRBJ1-3 NA TRBV3-1/TRBV3-2
TGCGCCAGCACCCTTACGGGAGGCTACGAGCAGTACTTC CASTLTGGYEQYF TRBD2 TRBJ2-7 NA TRBV5-1
TGCGCCAGCAGCTTAACAGGGACGGGCTATGGCTACACCTTC CASSLTGTGYGYTF NA TRBJ1-2 NA TRBV5-1
TGCGCCAGCAGCCAAGATTCGGGGAACGAGCAGTACTTC CASSQDSGNEQYF NA TRBJ2-7 NA TRBV4-1
TGTGCCAGCAGCCAAGACAGGTCTAACACTGAAGCTTTCTTT CASSQDRSNTEAFF NA TRBJ1-1 NA TRBV3-1/TRBV3-2
TGTGCCAGCGGGGACAGTTCCTACGAGCAGTACTTC CASGDSSYEQYF TRBD1 TRBJ2-7 NA TRBV2
TGTGCCAGCAGTAAGGGGGCCGGGGAGCTGTTTTTT CASSKGAGELFF NA TRBJ2-2 NA TRBV6-5